This is a list of T cell receptor beta chains from one sample in a study of T cell responses to AZD1222 COVID-19 vaccine. The table came from immunoSEQ multiplex PCR; TCRdb's copy has only in-frame clones and leaves some out. The sample gives approximately 75,000 clones, around 87% of which show up once; roughly 18% is in the top ten. The material was peripheral blood, obtained 28 days after the second AZD1222 dose. The receptors originated from an adult who received the AZD1222 COVID-19 vaccine. The CDR3 runs from the conserved cysteine through the conserved F or W. The D gene is left open where the match is weak. Clone size is shown for a subset of rows, as once, few, many or a class of expanded clone.

V gene: TRBV7-5; J gene: TRBJ1-5; D gene: .; clone size: .; CDR3 protein: CARSSFPGQGTSSNQPQHF; CDR3 DNA: TGTGCCAGAAGCTCCTTTCCAGGGCAGGGGACTAGTAGCAATCAGCCCCAGCATTTT
V gene: TRBV7-2; J gene: TRBJ1-2; D gene: .; clone size: .; CDR3 protein: CASRHVLGKGWGYTF; CDR3 DNA: TGTGCCAGCAGACACGTACTTGGAAAGGGCTGGGGCTACACCTTC
V gene: TRBV28; J gene: TRBJ2-2; D gene: .; clone size: .; CDR3 protein: CASRPGAVNTGELFF; CDR3 DNA: TGTGCCAGCAGACCTGGGGCGGTTAACACCGGGGAGCTGTTTTTT
V gene: TRBV7-9; J gene: TRBJ1-2; D gene: TRBD1; clone size: .; CDR3 protein: CASSETDRGVYAF; CDR3 DNA: TGTGCCAGCAGCGAAACGGACAGGGGGGTGTACGCCTTC
V gene: TRBV2; J gene: TRBJ1-5; D gene: .; clone size: .; CDR3 protein: CASTQGRNQPQHF; CDR3 DNA: TGTGCCAGCACGCAGGGACGCAATCAGCCCCAGCATTTT
V gene: TRBV18; J gene: TRBJ2-7; D gene: TRBD1; clone size: .; CDR3 protein: CASSPRQGASYEQYF; CDR3 DNA: TGTGCCAGCTCACCGAGACAGGGAGCTTCCTACGAGCAGTACTTC
V gene: TRBV10-3; J gene: TRBJ1-5; D gene: .; clone size: once; CDR3 protein: CAISERGGSEPQHF; CDR3 DNA: TGTGCCATCAGTGAGCGGGGGGGAAGCGAGCCCCAGCATTTT
V gene: TRBV10-1; J gene: TRBJ2-4; D gene: TRBD1; clone size: .; CDR3 protein: CASSVRDREDIQYF; CDR3 DNA: TGCGCCAGCAGTGTCCGGGACAGGGAAGACATTCAGTACTTC
V gene: TRBV6-2/TRBV6-3; J gene: TRBJ2-7; D gene: TRBD2; clone size: once; CDR3 protein: CASSYPPSLIGREGSYEQYF; CDR3 DNA: TGTGCCAGCAGTTACCCGCCCTCGTTGATTGGCAGGGAGGGGTCCTACGAGCAGTACTTC
V gene: TRBV28; J gene: TRBJ2-5; D gene: .; clone size: .; CDR3 protein: CASSFLREETQYF; CDR3 DNA: TGTGCCAGCAGTTTCTTACGGGAAGAGACCCAGTACTTC
V gene: TRBV6-6; J gene: TRBJ1-4; D gene: .; clone size: .; CDR3 protein: CASSYSTGTPPDKLFF; CDR3 DNA: TGTGCCAGCAGTTACTCGACTGGGACACCCCCGGATAAACTGTTTTTT
V gene: TRBV10-2; J gene: TRBJ1-2; D gene: TRBD1; clone size: .; CDR3 protein: CASSLDRIYGYTF; CDR3 DNA: TGCGCCAGCAGTCTGGACAGGATATATGGCTACACCTTC
V gene: TRBV5-6; J gene: TRBJ2-1; D gene: TRBD2; clone size: once; CDR3 protein: CASSSTSGGVQFF; CDR3 DNA: TGTGCCAGCAGCTCCACTAGCGGGGGTGTTCAGTTCTTC
V gene: TRBV7-2; J gene: TRBJ2-3; D gene: .; clone size: .; CDR3 protein: CASSLAASRGDTQYF; CDR3 DNA: TGTGCCAGCAGCTTAGCGGCTAGCCGGGGGGATACGCAGTATTTT
V gene: TRBV28; J gene: TRBJ1-1; D gene: .; clone size: .; CDR3 protein: CASNSPAFVNTEAFF; CDR3 DNA: TGTGCCAGCAATTCGCCTGCTTTTGTGAACACTGAAGCTTTCTTT
V gene: TRBV2; J gene: TRBJ1-3; D gene: .; clone size: .; CDR3 protein: CASSKSDTSSGNTIYF; CDR3 DNA: TGTGCCAGCAGTAAGTCCGACACGAGCTCTGGAAACACCATATATTTT
V gene: TRBV19; J gene: TRBJ1-5; D gene: .; clone size: .; CDR3 protein: CASSIGREQPQHF; CDR3 DNA: TGTGCCAGTAGTATAGGGCGGGAGCAGCCCCAGCATTTT
V gene: TRBV7-6; J gene: TRBJ2-7; D gene: .; clone size: .; CDR3 protein: CASSPRTDPPGEQYF; CDR3 DNA: TGTGCCAGCAGCCCCCGCACCGACCCTCCGGGGGAGCAGTACTTC
V gene: TRBV6-5; J gene: TRBJ1-1; D gene: .; clone size: .; CDR3 protein: CASRTGYRDTEAFF; CDR3 DNA: TGTGCCAGCAGAACTGGTTACAGGGATACTGAAGCTTTCTTT
V gene: TRBV28; J gene: TRBJ2-7; D gene: TRBD1; clone size: .; CDR3 protein: CASDAGQDYEQYF; CDR3 DNA: TGTGCCAGCGATGCCGGACAGGACTACGAGCAGTACTTC
V gene: TRBV19; J gene: TRBJ2-7; D gene: TRBD2; clone size: .; CDR3 protein: CASRGDIQEQYF; CDR3 DNA: TGTGCCAGTCGGGGGGATATACAGGAGCAGTACTTC
V gene: TRBV7-3; J gene: TRBJ1-2; D gene: .; clone size: .; CDR3 protein: CASSLTLERSYTF; CDR3 DNA: TGTGCCAGCAGCTTAACGTTAGAACGTTCCTACACCTTC
V gene: TRBV28; J gene: TRBJ1-2; D gene: .; clone size: .; CDR3 protein: CASSRQVLLGGYTF; CDR3 DNA: TGTGCCAGCAGCCGACAGGTCCTACTGGGGGGCTACACCTTC
V gene: TRBV7-2; J gene: TRBJ2-1; D gene: TRBD2; clone size: .; CDR3 protein: CASSFQAGGPPYNEQFF; CDR3 DNA: TGTGCCAGCAGCTTCCAAGCGGGGGGGCCCCCCTACAATGAGCAGTTCTTC
V gene: TRBV27; J gene: TRBJ1-2; D gene: TRBD1; clone size: .; CDR3 protein: CASSLTGDTVYGYTF; CDR3 DNA: TGTGCCAGCAGTTTGACAGGGGACACCGTCTATGGCTACACCTTC
V gene: TRBV6-5; J gene: TRBJ1-4; D gene: .; clone size: .; CDR3 protein: CASSYLRGAKEKLFF; CDR3 DNA: TGTGCCAGCAGTTACTTGCGGGGCGCGAAGGAAAAACTGTTTTTT
V gene: TRBV7-3; J gene: TRBJ1-2; D gene: .; clone size: .; CDR3 protein: CASSPAGGSNYGYTF; CDR3 DNA: TGTGCCAGCAGCCCTGCGGGTGGCTCTAACTATGGCTACACCTTC
V gene: TRBV18; J gene: TRBJ2-3; D gene: TRBD2; clone size: .; CDR3 protein: CASSPASGATTSTLTSTDTQYF; CDR3 DNA: TGTGCCAGCTCACCAGCGAGCGGGGCCACAACCAGTACCCTAACTAGCACAGATACGCAGTATTTT
V gene: TRBV6-5; J gene: TRBJ2-3; D gene: .; clone size: .; CDR3 protein: CASSSGGTDTQYF; CDR3 DNA: TGTGCCAGCAGTTCCGGAGGCACAGATACGCAGTATTTT
V gene: TRBV18; J gene: TRBJ1-2; D gene: .; clone size: .; CDR3 protein: CASSPAENYGYTF; CDR3 DNA: TGTGCCAGCTCACCGGCGGAAAACTATGGCTACACCTTC
V gene: TRBV27; J gene: TRBJ2-7; D gene: TRBD2; clone size: .; CDR3 protein: CASSFSTSGGDKQYF; CDR3 DNA: TGTGCCAGCAGTTTTTCGACTAGCGGGGGGGACAAACAGTACTTC
V gene: TRBV5-4; J gene: TRBJ2-7; D gene: TRBD1; clone size: .; CDR3 protein: CASSLSRDSVHEQYF; CDR3 DNA: TGTGCCAGCAGCTTGTCCAGGGACAGTGTCCACGAGCAGTACTTC
V gene: TRBV15; J gene: TRBJ2-5; D gene: .; clone size: .; CDR3 protein: CATSSPIRETQYF; CDR3 DNA: TGTGCCACCAGCAGCCCCATCCGGGAGACCCAGTACTTC
V gene: TRBV4-1; J gene: TRBJ1-2; D gene: .; clone size: .; CDR3 protein: CASVARPEPNYGYTF; CDR3 DNA: TGCGCCAGCGTAGCTCGTCCAGAGCCAAACTATGGCTACACCTTC
V gene: TRBV6-5; J gene: TRBJ1-2; D gene: .; clone size: few; CDR3 protein: CASSWGANYGYTF; CDR3 DNA: TGTGCCAGCAGTTGGGGTGCTAACTATGGCTACACCTTC
V gene: TRBV18; J gene: TRBJ1-2; D gene: .; clone size: .; CDR3 protein: CASSRGQDYGYTF; CDR3 DNA: TGTGCCAGCTCCCGGGGGCAGGACTATGGCTACACCTTC
V gene: TRBV20-1; J gene: TRBJ1-4; D gene: .; clone size: .; CDR3 protein: CSASPQSANEKLFF; CDR3 DNA: TGCAGTGCTAGTCCCCAGTCGGCTAATGAAAAACTGTTTTTT
V gene: TRBV5-4; J gene: TRBJ2-5; D gene: .; clone size: .; CDR3 protein: CASSQDTPRETQYF; CDR3 DNA: TGTGCCAGCAGCCAGGACACCCCGCGGGAGACCCAGTACTTC
V gene: TRBV4-3; J gene: TRBJ1-2; D gene: .; clone size: .; CDR3 protein: CASSLLSRGPLYGYTF; CDR3 DNA: TGCGCCAGCAGCCTTTTAAGCCGGGGCCCCCTCTATGGCTACACCTTC